These 25 T cell receptor beta chains were all obtained from the same sample, sequenced in a study of blood T cell repertoires in COVID-19. The protocol was immunoSEQ multiplex PCR, while the TCRdb copy is restricted to in-frame clones and leaves out a portion. The table records about 48,000 clones, roughly 82% of them present only once. The sequenced sample was peripheral blood. The receptors were sampled from a man aged 35 to 55 with acute or convalescent COVID-19.

The J gene is TRBJ1-3, the V gene TRBV29-1; D gene uncertain. Looked up from germline, CDR1 is SQVTM and CDR2 is ANQGSEA. The CDR3 runs to 13 residues. The V and J ends lost 5 bases and 4 bases respectively, with 12 bases between them. The CDR3: CSVSPTAGNTIYF. CDR3 DNA sequence: TGCAGCGTTTCTCCTACCGCCGGAAACACCATATATTTT.

The chain combines TRBV30 with TRBJ1-3, with D maybe TRBD1 (6 bases). The CDR3 sequence is 14 residues long. The V end was cut by 3 bases, the J end by 5 bases, with 14 bases between. CDR1 and CDR2 from the germline V gene are GTSNPN and SVGIG (reference sequence). As DNA, the CDR3 is TGTGCCTGGAGCCGCACAGGGACCCGAAACACCATATATTTT. This sequence encodes CAWSRTGTRNTIYF. The variable domain in full, with the rest retrieved from reference TRBV30 and TRBJ1-3, is SQTIHQWPATLVQPVGSPLSLECTVEGTSNPNLYWYRQAAGRGLQLLFYSVGIGQISSEVPQNLSASRPQDRQFILSSKKLLLSDSGFYLCAWSRTGTRNTIYFGEGSWLTVV.

The chain joins TRBV5-4 to TRBJ1-2; 8 bases agree with TRBD1. The V gene's germline CDR1 is SGHNT and CDR2 YYREEE (reference sequence). Trimming at V came to 4 bases and at J to 4 bases, leaving 6 bases not matched to a gene. The CDR3 covers 14 residues. The DNA of the CDR3 is TGTGCCAGCAGCCTAGGACAGGGCGGCTATGGCTACACCTTC. It specifies CASSLGQGGYGYTF.

The chain recombines TRBV24-1 with TRBJ2-3; D is perhaps TRBD2 (6 bases). V lost 5 bases, J lost 3 bases, and 14 bases lay in between. Germline CDR1 KGHDR, CDR2 SFDVKD. The CDR3 is 15 amino acids. The CDR3 here is CATSGHGDLTDTQYF. CDR3 DNA sequence: TGTGCCACCAGTGGTCATGGGGACTTAACAGATACGCAGTATTTT.

The rearrangement joins TRBV4-3 to TRBJ1-2, with 7 bases aligning to TRBD1. This CDR3 has 16 residues. The germline V gene encodes CDR1 LGHNA and CDR2 YSLEER. The trim removed 0 bases at V and 2 bases at J, leaving 6 bases unmatched. In DNA form, the CDR3 reads TGCGCCAGCAGCCAAGAGCGGTCGACAGGGAACTATGGCTACACCTTC. As protein: CASSQERSTGNYGYTF.

This clone showed up just once. The V call is TRBV5-1, the J call TRBJ1-1; 11 bases are a match to TRBD1. Germline values: CDR1 SGHRS, CDR2 YFSETQ. This CDR3 contains 15 residues. V shed 3 bases, J shed 3 bases, and the junction held 4 bases outside the gene matches. The CDR3 DNA reads as TGCGCCAGCAGCTGGACAGGGGGCAGGTACACTGAAGCTTTCTTT. It encodes CASSWTGGRYTEAFF. Full variable domain (outside the CDR3, taken from reference TRBV5-1 and TRBJ1-1): KAGVTQTPRYLIKTRGQQVTLSCSPISGHRSVSWYQQTPGQGLQFLFEYFSETQRNKGNFPGRFSGRQFSNSRSEMNVSTLELGDSALYLCASSWTGGRYTEAFFGQGTRLTVV.

This clone was seen more than once but under ten times. V gene TRBV6-1 combines with J gene TRBJ1-2, with TRBD1 identical over 8 bases. From germline, CDR1 is MNHNS and CDR2 SASEGT. Trimming took 3 bases from V and 2 from J; bases not matched to a gene: 5. This CDR3 has 15 residues. The CDR3 region has the DNA TGTGCCAGCAGTGAGCTGACAGGGGCCAACTATGGCTACACCTTC. It codes for CASSELTGANYGYTF.

The chain couples TRBV6-5 to TRBJ1-1; D unresolved. Germline V CDR1 and CDR2: MNHEY, SVGAGI. The CDR3 spans 15 residues. V was cut by 0 bases and J by 5 bases, with 13 bases left in between. As DNA, the CDR3 is TGTGCCAGCAGTTACTCGAAAACGGGTGGGACTGAAGCTTTCTTT. This sequence encodes CASSYSKTGGTEAFF.

The chain links TRBV19 to TRBJ2-7; 14 bases agree with TRBD2. The V segment lost 9 bases and the J segment 3 bases; nucleotides outside the gene matches: 10. The CDR3 contains 16 residues. Germline CDR1 reads LNHDA; CDR2 reads SQIVND (reference sequence). The CDR3 sequence is CASSSLGTSGGYEQYF. The CDR3 bases are TGTGCCAGCTCCTCTCTCGGGACTAGCGGGGGCTACGAGCAGTACTTC.

V usage is TRBV24-1 and J usage is TRBJ2-7; 7 positions match TRBD1. The CDR3 is 18 residues long. Germline V lookup: CDR1 KGHDR, CDR2 SFDVKD. V shed 0 bases, J shed 3 bases, and the junction held 13 bases outside the gene matches. CDR3 amino acids: CATSDLDPLEQGYYEQYF. Written as DNA, the CDR3 is TGTGCCACCAGTGATTTGGATCCCCTGGAACAGGGGTACTACGAGCAGTACTTC.

The chain couples TRBV6-2 or TRBV6-3 to TRBJ2-7, with 13 bases that match TRBD2. With 0 bases clipped from V and 3 bases from J, the junction kept 5 bases outside the gene matches. Looked up from germline, CDR1 is MNHEY and CDR2 is SVGEGT. There are 17 residues in the CDR3. CDR3 loop: CASSYSLGLAGNYEQYF. The CDR3, as DNA: TGTGCCAGCAGTTACTCCTTGGGACTAGCGGGGAACTACGAGCAGTACTTC.

The rearrangement uses TRBV6-5 and TRBJ1-1; no clear D gene. V gave up 4 bases and J gave up 11 bases, with 14 bases separating them. CDR1 MNHEY and CDR2 SVGAGI come from the germline V gene. The CDR3 extends over 12 amino acids. The CDR3 region has the DNA TGTGCCAGCAGTTTCCAGTTCGGGAAGGCTTTCTTT. Protein: CASSFQFGKAFF.

The V gene is TRBV2, the J gene TRBJ1-2, with a possible D match to TRBD1 (6 bases). V shed 4 bases and J shed 8 bases, with 20 bases lying between them. Germline assignment: CDR1 SNHLY and CDR2 FYNNEI. This CDR3 spans 15 amino acids. The CDR3 region has the DNA TGTGCCAGCAGTGGAAATCGCGAGGCAGGGGAAGGCTACACCTTC. It is translated as CASSGNREAGEGYTF.

This clone was counted between two and nine times. This rearrangement joins TRBV5-4 to TRBJ2-3; 10 bases map to TRBD2. V shed 4 bases and J 5 bases; nucleotides not matched to a gene: 7. This CDR3 contains 15 residues. Germline loops: CDR1 SGHNT, CDR2 YYREEE (reference sequence). The CDR3 sequence is CASSTASGGKDTQYF. In DNA, the CDR3 is TGTGCCAGCAGCACCGCTAGCGGGGGCAAAGATACGCAGTATTTT.

This chain connects TRBV6-5 to TRBJ2-3; D ambiguous. The CDR3 is 11 amino acids. Per germline, CDR1 MNHEY and CDR2 SVGAGI. V lost 4 bases to trimming and J lost 5 bases, with 4 bases between them. DNA for the CDR3: TGTGCCAGCAGTTCGAGAGATACGCAGTATTTT. Its translation: CASSSRDTQYF.

The chain couples TRBV28 to TRBJ2-5; maybe TRBD2 (6 bases). The CDR3 is 14 amino acids. CDR1 is MDHEN, CDR2 SYDVKM, per germline. The V gene lost 7 bases and the J gene lost 5 bases, with 17 bases spanning the gap. CDR3 nucleotide sequence: TGTGCCAGCACACTAACCAGGACTATCGAGACCCAGTACTTC. Translation: CASTLTRTIETQYF. Drawing the rest from reference TRBV28 and TRBJ2-5, the complete variable domain is DVKVTQSSRYLVKRTGEKVFLECVQDMDHENMFWYRQDPGLGLRLIYFSYDVKMKEKGDIPEGYSVSREKKERFSLILESASTNQTSMYLCASTLTRTIETQYFGPGTRLLVL.

The chain has TRBV5-1 and TRBJ1-1; tentatively, D is TRBD1 (5 bases). V lost 4 bases to trimming and J lost 2 bases, with 12 bases between them. The CDR3 contains 14 residues. Per the germline V gene, CDR1 is SGHRS and CDR2 is YFSETQ. The CDR3 DNA follows: TGCGCCAGCAGCGGCGGGACGGGAAACACTGAAGCTTTCTTT. Translating it yields CASSGGTGNTEAFF.

Points on this clone: Other DNA sequences within the sample encode an identical CDR3. V usage is TRBV7-9 and J usage is TRBJ2-3; D may be TRBD2 (6 bases). V was trimmed by 6 bases and J by 0 bases, leaving 13 bases between them. There are 15 residues in the CDR3. CDR1 is SEHNR, CDR2 FQNEAQ, per germline (reference sequence). In DNA form, the CDR3 reads TGTGCCAGCAGTTCCCGACTAGAAAGCACAGATACGCAGTATTTT. This translates into CASSSRLESTDTQYF.

The chain employs TRBV5-1 and TRBJ2-1, with 9 bases lining up with TRBD2. The V gene end was trimmed by 0 bases and the J gene end by 0 bases; junction bases not matched to a gene: 4. CDR3 length: 17 residues. From germline, CDR1 is SGHRS and CDR2 YFSETQ. The CDR3 bases are TGCGCCAGCAGCTTGGTGAGCGGGGGGCGCTCCTACAATGAGCAGTTCTTC. Its translation: CASSLVSGGRSYNEQFF. Drawing the rest from reference TRBV5-1 and TRBJ2-1, the complete variable domain is KAGVTQTPRYLIKTRGQQVTLSCSPISGHRSVSWYQQTPGQGLQFLFEYFSETQRNKGNFPGRFSGRQFSNSRSEMNVSTLELGDSALYLCASSLVSGGRSYNEQFFGPGTRLTVL.

The chain uses TRBV6-5 and TRBJ1-6, with TRBD1 as a possible D gene (6 bases). The germline V and J ends were trimmed by 1 base and 9 bases, with 16 bases remaining between them. Germline-derived CDR1 and CDR2 are MNHEY and SVGAGI. The CDR3 runs 16 residues. The CDR3 loop is CASSYFRGAGGSPLHF. In nucleotides, the CDR3 is TGTGCCAGCAGTTACTTCAGGGGCGCTGGGGGTTCACCCCTCCACTTT.

The chain has TRBV28 and TRBJ1-1, with 7 bases lining up with TRBD1. The CDR3 length is 13 residues. The J segment lost 3 bases and the V segment lost 6 bases, leaving 4 bases of the junction unmatched. Per the germline V gene, CDR1 is MDHEN and CDR2 is SYDVKM. DNA for the CDR3: TGTGCCAGCAGCCTAGGGGGCCACACTGAAGCTTTCTTT. The encoded protein is CASSLGGHTEAFF. The variable domain in full, completed from reference TRBV28 and TRBJ1-1, reads DVKVTQSSRYLVKRTGEKVFLECVQDMDHENMFWYRQDPGLGLRLIYFSYDVKMKEKGDIPEGYSVSREKKERFSLILESASTNQTSMYLCASSLGGHTEAFFGQGTRLTVV.

The chain employs TRBV5-1 and TRBJ1-4; 10 bases agree with TRBD1. J was trimmed by 8 bases and V by 1 base; bases with no gene match: 5. The CDR3 runs 15 residues. Germline V gives CDR1 SGHRS, CDR2 YFSETQ. CDR3 sequence: CASSLYGTGDEKLFF. The DNA for the CDR3 is TGCGCCAGCAGCTTGTACGGGACAGGGGACGAAAAACTGTTTTTT. Drawing the rest from reference TRBV5-1 and TRBJ1-4, the complete variable domain is KAGVTQTPRYLIKTRGQQVTLSCSPISGHRSVSWYQQTPGQGLQFLFEYFSETQRNKGNFPGRFSGRQFSNSRSEMNVSTLELGDSALYLCASSLYGTGDEKLFFGSGTQLSVL.

This clone was picked up one time. The chain uses TRBV18 and TRBJ2-3; D may be TRBD1 (5 bases). The germline V gene has CDR1 KGHSH and CDR2 LQKENI. The CDR3 is 12 amino acids. V lost 2 bases, J lost 11 bases, and 11 bases lay in between. The CDR3 region is CASSPEGERQYF. Written as DNA, the CDR3 is TGTGCCAGCTCACCAGAAGGGGAAAGGCAGTATTTT.

The chain carries TRBV4-3 and TRBJ1-4; 8 bases are shared with TRBD1. V lost 0 bases, J lost 11 bases, and 2 bases stayed unmatched. Germline CDR1 reads LGHNA; CDR2 reads YSLEER. CDR3 size: 13 residues. The CDR3 nucleotides are TGCGCCAGCAGCCAAGAGGACAGGGTCAAACTGTTTTTT. It specifies CASSQEDRVKLFF.

This clone was counted only a few times. The chain carries TRBV18 and TRBJ1-1; 8 positions match TRBD1. Trimming at V came to 8 bases and at J to 0 bases, leaving 5 bases not matched to a gene. The CDR3 is 14 residues long. From germline, CDR1 is KGHSH and CDR2 LQKENI. In DNA, the CDR3 is TGTGCCAGCCGACAGGGGCCCATGAACACTGAAGCTTTCTTT. Its protein product is CASRQGPMNTEAFF.